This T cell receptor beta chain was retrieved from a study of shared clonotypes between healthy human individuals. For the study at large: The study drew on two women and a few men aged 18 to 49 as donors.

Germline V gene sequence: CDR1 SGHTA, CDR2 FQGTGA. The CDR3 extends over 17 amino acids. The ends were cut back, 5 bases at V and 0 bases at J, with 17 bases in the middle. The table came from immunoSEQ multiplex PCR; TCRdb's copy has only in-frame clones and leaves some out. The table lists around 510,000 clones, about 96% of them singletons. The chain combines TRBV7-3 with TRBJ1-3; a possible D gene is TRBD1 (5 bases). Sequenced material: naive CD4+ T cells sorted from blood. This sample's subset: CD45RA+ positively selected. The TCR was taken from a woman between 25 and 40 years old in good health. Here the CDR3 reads CASSPKGTSSSGNTIYF. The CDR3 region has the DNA TGTGCCAGCAGCCCTAAGGGGACTTCGAGCTCTGGAAACACCATATATTTT.